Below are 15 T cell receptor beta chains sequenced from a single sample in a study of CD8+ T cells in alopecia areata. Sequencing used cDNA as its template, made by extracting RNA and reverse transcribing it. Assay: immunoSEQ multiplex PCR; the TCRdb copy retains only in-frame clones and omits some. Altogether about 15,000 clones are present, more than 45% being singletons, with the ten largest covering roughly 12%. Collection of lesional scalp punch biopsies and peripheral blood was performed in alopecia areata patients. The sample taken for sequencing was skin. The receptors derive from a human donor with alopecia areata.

CDR3 bases: TGTGCCAGCAGCTCCTTAGTAACAGGGGGCCAAGAGACCCAGTACTTC. This encodes CASSSLVTGGQETQYF. The chain combines TRBV11-2 with TRBJ2-5; 8 bases are shared with TRBD1. CDR1 is SGHAT and CDR2 is FQNNGV in the germline V gene. After removal of 4 bases from V and 1 base from J, the junction contained 8 bases not matched to a gene. The CDR3 extends over 16 amino acids.

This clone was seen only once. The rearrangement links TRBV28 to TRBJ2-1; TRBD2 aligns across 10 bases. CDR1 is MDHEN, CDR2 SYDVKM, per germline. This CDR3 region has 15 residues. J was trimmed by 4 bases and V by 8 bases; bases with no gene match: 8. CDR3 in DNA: TGTGCCAGCGGAAAAATAGCGGGGGGTTACAATGAGCAGTTCTTC. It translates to CASGKIAGGYNEQFF. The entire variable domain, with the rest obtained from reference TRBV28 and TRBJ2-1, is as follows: DVKVTQSSRYLVKRTGEKVFLECVQDMDHENMFWYRQDPGLGLRLIYFSYDVKMKEKGDIPEGYSVSREKKERFSLILESASTNQTSMYLCASGKIAGGYNEQFFGPGTRLTVL.

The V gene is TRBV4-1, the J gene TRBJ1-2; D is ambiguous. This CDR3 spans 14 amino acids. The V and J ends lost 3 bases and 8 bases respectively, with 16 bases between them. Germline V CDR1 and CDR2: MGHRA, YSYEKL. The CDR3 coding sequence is TGCGCCAGCAGCCAGGCAAACAGCTTCGGCGGCTACACCTTC. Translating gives CASSQANSFGGYTF.

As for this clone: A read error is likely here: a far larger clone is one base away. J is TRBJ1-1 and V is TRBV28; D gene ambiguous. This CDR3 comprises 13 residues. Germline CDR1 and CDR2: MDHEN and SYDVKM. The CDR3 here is CASGLRPGAEAFF. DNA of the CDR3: TGTGCCAGCGGTTTGCGTCCCGGTGCTGAAGCTTTCTTT.

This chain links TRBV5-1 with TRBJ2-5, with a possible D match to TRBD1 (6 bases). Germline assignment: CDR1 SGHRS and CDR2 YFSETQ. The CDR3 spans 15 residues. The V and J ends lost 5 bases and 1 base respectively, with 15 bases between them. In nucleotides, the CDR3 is TGCGCCAGCAGTTCCGCAGGGGTAGGCCAAGAGACCCAGTACTTC. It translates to CASSSAGVGQETQYF.

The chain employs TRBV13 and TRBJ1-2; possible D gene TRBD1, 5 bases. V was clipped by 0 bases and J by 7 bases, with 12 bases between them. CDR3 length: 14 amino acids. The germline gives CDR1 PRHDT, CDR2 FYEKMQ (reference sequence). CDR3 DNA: TGTGCCAGCAGCTTAGGTTCGGGGGAATCTGGCTACACCTTC. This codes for CASSLGSGESGYTF.

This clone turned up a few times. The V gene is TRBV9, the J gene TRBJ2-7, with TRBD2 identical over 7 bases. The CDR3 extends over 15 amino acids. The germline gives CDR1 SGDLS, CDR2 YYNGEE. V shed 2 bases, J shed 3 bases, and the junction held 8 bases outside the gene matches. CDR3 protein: CASSVDLGGNYEQYF. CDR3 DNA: TGTGCCAGCAGCGTTGACTTGGGGGGGAACTACGAGCAGTACTTC.

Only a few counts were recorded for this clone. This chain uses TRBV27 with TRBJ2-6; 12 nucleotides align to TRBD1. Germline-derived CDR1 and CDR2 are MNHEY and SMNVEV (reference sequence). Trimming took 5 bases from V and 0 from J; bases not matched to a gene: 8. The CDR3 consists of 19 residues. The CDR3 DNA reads TGTGCCAGCAGTCTAACCGGGACAGGGGGCCTCTCTGGGGCCAACGTCCTGACTTTC. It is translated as CASSLTGTGGLSGANVLTF.

CDR3 sequence reads: CSVVLFPSYTEAFF. The CDR3 region has the DNA TGCAGCGTTGTTCTCTTCCCCAGTTACACTGAAGCTTTCTTT. V gene TRBV29-1 combines with J gene TRBJ1-1; D uncertain. Trimming left V 4 bases short and J 3 bases short, with 15 bases between. CDR3 size: 14 residues. Germline lookup yields CDR1 SQVTM and CDR2 ANQGSEA.

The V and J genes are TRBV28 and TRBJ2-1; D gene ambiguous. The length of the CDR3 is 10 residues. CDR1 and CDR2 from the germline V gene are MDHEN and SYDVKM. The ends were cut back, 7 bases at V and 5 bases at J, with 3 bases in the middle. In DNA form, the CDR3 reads TGTGCCAGCAAAGACAATGAGCAGTTCTTC. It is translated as CASKDNEQFF.

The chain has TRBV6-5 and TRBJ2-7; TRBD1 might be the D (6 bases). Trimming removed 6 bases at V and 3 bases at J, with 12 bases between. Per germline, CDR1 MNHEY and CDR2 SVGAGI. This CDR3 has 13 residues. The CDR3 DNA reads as TGTGCCAGCAGAGGAACAGGGTTCTACGAGCAGTACTTC. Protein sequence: CASRGTGFYEQYF.

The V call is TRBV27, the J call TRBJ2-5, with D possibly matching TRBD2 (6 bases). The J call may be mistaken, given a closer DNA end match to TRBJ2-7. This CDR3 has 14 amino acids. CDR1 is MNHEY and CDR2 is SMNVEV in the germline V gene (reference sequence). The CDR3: CASRPGTRRSEQYF. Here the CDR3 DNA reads TGTGCCAGCAGACCCGGGACTCGCCGCTCCGAGCAGTACTTC.

The CDR3 sequence is CASSRNGQGLLETQYF. CDR3 bases: TGTGCCAGCAGCCGTAATGGACAGGGGTTATTGGAGACCCAGTACTTC. This chain connects TRBV9 to TRBJ2-5; 9 bases match TRBD1. V was pared by 4 bases and J by 5 bases, with 12 bases of the junction left unmatched. The CDR3 runs to 16 residues. Germline CDR1 SGDLS, CDR2 YYNGEE.

The DNA for the CDR3 is TGTGCCAGCAGCTCCTCGGGGCATGAGCAGTTCTTC. It translates to CASSSSGHEQFF. The chain couples TRBV11-2 to TRBJ2-1, with D possibly called TRBD1 or TRBD2 (5 bases each). The CDR3 covers 12 residues. Per germline, CDR1 SGHAT and CDR2 FQNNGV. Trimming took 4 bases from V and 8 from J, leaving 9 bases between them.

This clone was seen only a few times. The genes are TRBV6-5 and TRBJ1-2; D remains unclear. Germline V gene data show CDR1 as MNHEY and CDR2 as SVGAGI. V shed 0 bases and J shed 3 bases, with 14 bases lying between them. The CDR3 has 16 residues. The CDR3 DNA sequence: TGTGCCAGCAGTTACTCGCTGAGGTCCTGGGACTATGGCTACACCTTC. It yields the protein CASSYSLRSWDYGYTF.